The 19 T cell receptor beta chains reported below all come from one sample, sequenced in a study of shared clonotypes between healthy human individuals (dated by TCRdb to 2020 to 2021). The library was prepared using the immunoSEQ multiplex PCR assay. The immuneACCESS repertoire file appears here via TCRdb, limited to in-frame rearrangements. These files lack a portion of the clones; in checked studies, under half of the deficit traces to unresolved V genes, and the cause of the others is not known. The sample table contains approximately 980,000 clones; only one count was recorded for approximately 80% of them. The top ten clonotypes cover approximately 1.5% of the sample. Input material: memory CD4+ T cells sorted from blood. Explained via the paper, the cell subset or site label denotes: CD45RA-negative fraction. The receptors here all came from a man aged 18 to 35 in good health.

The J gene is TRBJ1-4, the V gene TRBV7-6; D not certain. The CDR3 is made up of 11 amino acids. V shed 4 bases and J shed 6 bases, with 3 bases lying between them. Per the germline V gene, CDR1 is SGHVS and CDR2 is FNYEAQ. The CDR3 loop reads CASSSYEKLFF. The CDR3 bases are TGTGCCAGCAGCTCCTATGAAAAACTGTTTTTT.

The rearrangement joins TRBV25-1 to TRBJ2-3; 9 bases map to TRBD1. CDR1 MGHDK and CDR2 SYGVNS come from the germline V gene. V lost 7 bases to trimming and J lost 0 bases; unmatched junction nucleotides: 2. The CDR3 has 14 residues. The DNA of the CDR3 is TGTGCCAGCACCGGGACAGGGAGCACAGATACGCAGTATTTT. Amino acids: CASTGTGSTDTQYF. Drawing the rest from reference TRBV25-1 and TRBJ2-3, the complete variable domain is EADIYQTPRYLVIGTGKKITLECSQTMGHDKMYWYQQDPGMELHLIHYSYGVNSTEKGDLSSESTVSRIRTEHFPLTLESARPSHTSQYLCASTGTGSTDTQYFGPGTRLTVL.

J is TRBJ1-2 and V is TRBV2; 9 nucleotides agree with TRBD1. Germline V gene lookup returns CDR1 SNHLY and CDR2 FYNNEI. J lost 7 bases, V lost 6 bases, and 6 bases had no gene match. The CDR3 consists of 13 residues. CDR3 loop: CASSDRGTSGYTF. The CDR3 DNA reads TGTGCCAGCAGCGACAGGGGGACAAGTGGCTACACCTTC.

CDR3: CASSPGTALNEKLFF. The CDR3 DNA sequence: TGTGCCAGCAGCCCCGGGACAGCCCTTAATGAAAAACTGTTTTTT. The V call is TRBV14, the J call TRBJ1-4, with 7 bases aligning to TRBD1. Germline V gene sequence: CDR1 SGHDN, CDR2 FVKESK. The V and J ends lost 4 bases and 4 bases, in that order; junction bases with no gene match: 6. CDR3 length equals 15 residues.

V and J are TRBV29-1 and TRBJ2-3; 9 bases line up with TRBD2. The CDR3 sequence is 15 residues long. Per the germline V gene, CDR1 is SQVTM and CDR2 is ANQGSEA. Trimming took 7 bases from V and 0 from J; bases not matched to a gene: 8. The CDR3, as DNA: TGCAGCGCCTCCACTAGCGGGCCTAGCACAGATACGCAGTATTTT. Protein product: CSASTSGPSTDTQYF.

This chain joins TRBV5-1 and TRBJ2-3; D ambiguous. CDR1 and CDR2 from the germline V gene are SGHRS and YFSETQ. The CDR3 covers 15 residues. The V end lost 3 bases, the J end lost 2 bases, and 13 bases lay between the germline ends. DNA of the CDR3: TGCGCCAGCAGCTCGGACGGGTTCACCACAGATACGCAGTATTTT. Its translation is CASSSDGFTTDTQYF.

V is TRBV11-3 and J is TRBJ1-3, with TRBD1 as a possible D gene (5 bases). CDR1 and CDR2 from the germline V gene are SGHNT and YENEEA. Trimming cost V 3 bases and J 0 bases, with 12 bases left between them. The CDR3 totals 16 residues. This CDR3 is CASSLGPQSSGNTIYF. As DNA, the CDR3 is TGTGCCAGCAGCTTGGGACCGCAGAGCTCTGGAAACACCATATATTTT.

The rearrangement uses TRBV5-1 and TRBJ2-2; TRBD2 might be the D (6 bases). The V end was cut by 1 base, the J end by 5 bases, with 12 bases between. The CDR3 length is 15 residues. Germline V gene lookup returns CDR1 SGHRS and CDR2 YFSETQ. The CDR3 nucleotides are TGCGCCAGCAGCTTGCGGGTTGGAGGGACCGGGGAGCTGTTTTTT. Its translation is CASSLRVGGTGELFF.

The rearrangement links TRBV11-3 to TRBJ2-5, with 7 positions matching TRBD2. Per germline, CDR1 SGHNT and CDR2 YENEEA. Unmatched junction bases numbered 5, after V lost 0 bases and J lost 4 bases. CDR3 length equals 15 residues. The CDR3 here is CASSLDGGETETQYF. In DNA form, the CDR3 reads TGTGCCAGCAGCTTAGATGGGGGGGAAACAGAGACCCAGTACTTC.

J is TRBJ2-3 and V is TRBV7-2; TRBD2 agrees at 7 bases. V shed 1 base, J shed 2 bases, and the junction held 3 bases outside the gene matches. The germline gives CDR1 SGHTA, CDR2 FQGNSA. This CDR3 has 15 amino acids. The CDR3 is CASSLDSGATDTQYF. CDR3 nucleotide sequence: TGTGCCAGCAGCTTAGACAGCGGGGCCACAGATACGCAGTATTTT. The whole variable domain, filled in from reference TRBV7-2 and TRBJ2-3, reads GAGVSQSPSNKVTEKGKDVELRCDPISGHTALYWYRQSLGQGLEFLIYFQGNSAPDKSGLPSDRFSAERTGGSVSTLTIQRTQQEDSAVYLCASSLDSGATDTQYFGPGTRLTVL.

The DNA for the CDR3 is TGCGCCAGCAGCCCCCCCAGGGGACTGAACACCGGGGAGCTGTTTTTT. Its translation: CASSPPRGLNTGELFF. The chain uses TRBV5-1 and TRBJ2-2; D is tentatively TRBD1 or TRBD2 (6 bases each). Germline CDR1 and CDR2: SGHRS and YFSETQ. The CDR3 extends over 16 amino acids. V lost 4 bases and J 1 base, leaving 14 bases between the germline ends.

The rearrangement uses TRBV2 and TRBJ1-2; no reliable D call. With 3 bases removed from V and 5 bases from J, the gap between germline ends came to 10 bases. The CDR3 runs to 13 residues. Germline values: CDR1 SNHLY, CDR2 FYNNEI. CDR3 amino acids: CASSEHLQYGYTF. CDR3 DNA: TGTGCCAGCAGTGAGCATCTGCAATATGGCTACACCTTC.

The chain links TRBV30 to TRBJ1-6; D is undetermined. Germline V gene sequence: CDR1 GTSNPN, CDR2 SVGIG (reference sequence). The CDR3 loop spans 14 amino acids. V was clipped by 1 base and J by 4 bases, with 8 bases between them. The CDR3 DNA is TGTGCCTGGAGTGAATCGCGTTATAATTCACCCCTCCACTTT. Protein: CAWSESRYNSPLHF.

This clone was seen a handful of times. V and J are TRBV7-2 and TRBJ2-5, with no clear D. CDR3 length equals 13 residues. Germline V lookup: CDR1 SGHTA, CDR2 FQGNSA. V was pared by 1 base and J by 4 bases, with 7 bases between. As DNA, the CDR3 is TGTGCCAGCAGCTTAGGTCTCACAGAGACCCAGTACTTC. Encoded protein: CASSLGLTETQYF.

In nucleotides, the CDR3 is TGTGCCAGCAGGACAGGGGGGGAGACCCAGTACTTC. It codes for CASRTGGETQYF. This chain joins TRBV28 and TRBJ2-5; 9 nucleotides align to TRBD1. The ends lost 6 bases at V and 5 bases at J; junction bases unmatched: 1. CDR3 length: 12 residues. CDR1 is MDHEN and CDR2 is SYDVKM in the germline V gene.

This clone was recorded at least ten times. The rearrangement uses TRBV4-1 and TRBJ2-1, with 11 bases aligning to TRBD2. The CDR3 has 17 residues. The germline CDR1 and CDR2 sequences are MGHRA and YSYEKL. The ends lost 5 bases at V and 5 bases at J; junction bases unmatched: 11. CDR3 in amino acids: CASSGGYSGRANNEQFF. In DNA, the CDR3 is TGCGCCAGCAGCGGCGGGTATAGCGGGAGGGCCAACAATGAGCAGTTCTTC.

This clone has a handful of counts. The V call is TRBV27, the J call TRBJ1-2; 11 positions agree with TRBD1. Trimming at V came to 5 bases and at J to 5 bases, leaving 1 base not matched to a gene. This CDR3 region has 13 residues. Germline V CDR1 and CDR2: MNHEY, SMNVEV (reference sequence). CDR3 sequence (DNA): TGTGCCAGCAGTGGACAGGGGGCTTATGGCTACACCTTC. Protein: CASSGQGAYGYTF.

The V and J genes are TRBV30 and TRBJ2-1; D ambiguous. This CDR3 is built from 11 residues. Trimming took 0 bases from V and 8 from J, leaving 5 bases between them. Germline CDR1 reads GTSNPN; CDR2 reads SVGIG (reference sequence). CDR3 residues: CAWSVEHEQFF. As DNA, the CDR3 is TGTGCCTGGAGTGTAGAGCATGAGCAGTTCTTC.

With regard to this clone: At the DNA level, this CDR3 is encoded by other sequences in the same sample as well. The chain recombines TRBV2 with TRBJ2-2, with no clear D. The CDR3 is 13 residues long. V dropped 7 bases and J dropped 1 base, with 7 bases sitting between them. Germline CDR1 reads SNHLY; CDR2 reads FYNNEI. CDR3 in amino acids: CASNGQNTGELFF. The CDR3 DNA reads as TGTGCCAGCAATGGCCAGAACACCGGGGAGCTGTTTTTT. The full variable domain, its missing parts supplied by reference TRBV2 and TRBJ2-2, is EPEVTQTPSHQVTQMGQEVILRCVPISNHLYFYWYRQILGQKVEFLVSFYNNEISEKSEIFDDQFSVERPDGSNFTLKIRSTKLEDSAMYFCASNGQNTGELFFGEGSRLTVL.